Detailed here is one T cell receptor (beta chain). V dropped 10 bases and J dropped 2 bases, with 17 bases sitting between them. CDR1 is LNHDA, CDR2 SQIVND, per germline (reference sequence). The CDR3 spans 14 residues. These data come from a study of Graves' ophthalmopathy and Graves' hyperthyroidism. Additional autoimmune diseases, uncontrolled infections, pregnancy or lactation disqualified patients. RNA served as the template for amplifying TCR beta CDR3 regions. Second-round multiplex PCR came after a first-round RT-PCR that employed HTBI primers. TCRdb used MiXCR to reprocess the multiplex PCR reads, holding one entry per CDR3 protein. The sample yields about 1.2 million distinct CDR3 sequences, about 40% seen once.

The sequence was collected from an adult man with Graves' hyperthyroidism. Specimen: peripheral blood or thyroid tissue (not recorded which). The J gene is TRBJ1-2, the V gene TRBV19, with D perhaps matching TRBD1 (6 bases). CDR3 residues: CATADSLLNYGYTF. In nucleotides, the CDR3 is TGTGCCACCGCGGACAGTCTTTTAAACTATGGCTACACCTTC.